Each of the 23 T cell receptor beta chains below was sequenced from the same sample in a study of T cells of healthy individuals. TCRdb reprocessed the 5' RACE reads with MiXCR, giving one entry per CDR3 protein. The table has 60,000 to 80,000 distinct CDR3 sequences, about a sixth seen once. The receptor source for this set is a human donor in good health.

This clonotype has ten or more counts. V usage is TRBV6-6 and J usage is TRBJ2-5, with a possible D match to TRBD1 (6 bases). Trimming removed 5 bases at V and 1 base at J, with 11 bases between. There are 14 residues in the CDR3. Looked up from germline, CDR1 is MNHNY and CDR2 is SVGAGI (reference sequence). DNA of the CDR3: TGTGCCAGCAGTCAGCGACAGGCCCAAGAGACCCAGTACTTC. Translated, it gives CASSQRQAQETQYF.

With respect to this clonotype: One end of the junction is discordant with germline, which a read error may explain. V is TRBV10-3 and J is TRBJ2-5; a possible D gene is TRBD2 (6 bases). The CDR3 sequence is 13 residues long. From germline, CDR1 is ENHRY and CDR2 SYGVKD. The CDR3: CASSGGGQETQYF. CDR3 nucleotide sequence: TGTGCCAGCAGTGGTGGGGGGCAAGAGACCCAGTACTTC.

This clonotype came up a few times. The rearrangement links TRBV28 to TRBJ2-7, with D possibly matching TRBD1 (5 bases). The CDR3 is 15 amino acids. Deletions cut 2 bases from V and 3 bases from J, with 14 bases between. Germline V gene lookup returns CDR1 MDHEN and CDR2 SYDVKM. Written as DNA, the CDR3 is TGTGCCAGCAGTTTACCCCAGGGTGCTTACTACGAGCAGTACTTC. This translates into CASSLPQGAYYEQYF.

This clonotype appeared many times. The V call is TRBV9, the J call TRBJ2-1; 7 bases line up with TRBD2. The CDR3 runs to 15 residues. V shed 0 bases, J shed 3 bases, and the junction held 3 bases outside the gene matches. CDR1 is SGDLS, CDR2 YYNGEE, per germline. CDR3 amino acids: CASSVGGGGYNEQFF. In DNA, the CDR3 is TGTGCCAGCAGCGTAGGGGGCGGGGGCTACAATGAGCAGTTCTTC.

This clonotype came up a few times. The chain recombines TRBV6-5 with TRBJ1-2; 12 bases align to TRBD1. With 2 bases clipped from V and 3 bases from J, the junction kept 7 bases outside the gene matches. Germline V gives CDR1 MNHEY, CDR2 SVGAGI. CDR3 length: 17 amino acids. CDR3 region: CASSYGTGGKGDYGYTF. The CDR3 nucleotides read TGTGCCAGCAGTTACGGGACAGGGGGCAAGGGTGACTATGGCTACACCTTC.

At least ten counts were recorded for this clonotype. The chain couples TRBV5-1 to TRBJ2-1, with 7 bases aligning to TRBD2. From germline, CDR1 is SGHRS and CDR2 YFSETQ. V lost 1 base and J lost 4; bases outside the gene matches: 5. CDR3 length: 15 residues. CDR3 region: CASSLQRDGYNEQFF. DNA of the CDR3: TGCGCCAGCAGCTTGCAGCGGGATGGGTACAATGAGCAGTTCTTC.

Many counts were recorded for this clonotype. The rearrangement uses TRBV7-9 and TRBJ2-7; a weak D match, TRBD1 (6 bases). The V gene lost 5 bases and the J gene lost 5 bases, with 16 bases spanning the gap. CDR1 and CDR2 from the germline V gene are SEHNR and FQNEAQ (reference sequence). The CDR3 extends over 14 amino acids. The CDR3 protein is CASSIGQINDEQYF. The CDR3 DNA follows: TGTGCCAGCAGCATCGGACAGATCAATGACGAGCAGTACTTC. Based on the CDR3 plus reference TRBV7-9 and TRBJ2-7, the full variable domain is DTGVSQNPRHKITKRGQNVTFRCDPISEHNRLYWYRQTLGQGPEFLTYFQNEAQLEKSRLLSDRFSAERPKGSFSTLEIQRTEQGDSAMYLCASSIGQINDEQYFGPGTRLTVT.

The chain links TRBV6-6 to TRBJ1-2; 9 nucleotides agree with TRBD1. Germline CDR1 and CDR2: MNHNY and SVGAGI (reference sequence). The CDR3 spans 14 residues. J lost 8 bases, V lost 8 bases, and 12 bases had no gene match. Here the CDR3 reads CASHLQRDREGYTF. For the CDR3, the DNA is TGTGCCAGCCACCTTCAACGGGACAGGGAAGGCTACACCTTC.

Ten or more counts support this clonotype. The genes are TRBV5-6 and TRBJ2-2, with 9 bases matching TRBD1. This CDR3 comprises 14 residues. Germline CDR1 reads SGHDT; CDR2 reads YYEEEE. Trimming took 4 bases from V and 10 from J; bases not matched to a gene: 8. The CDR3 DNA sequence: TGTGCCAGCAGCACCTACGACAGGGGGGAGGAGCTGTTTTTT. Amino acid sequence: CASSTYDRGEELFF.

This clonotype appeared many times. The V gene is TRBV3-1, the J gene TRBJ2-7; D call uncertain. The V end lost 1 base, the J end lost 4 bases, and 2 bases lay between the germline ends. Germline loops: CDR1 LGHDT, CDR2 YNNKEL (reference sequence). The CDR3 loop spans 11 amino acids. CDR3 protein: CASSQVYEQYF. The CDR3, as DNA: TGTGCCAGCAGCCAAGTGTACGAGCAGTACTTC.

This clonotype showed up many times. The chain carries TRBV6-2 or TRBV6-3 and TRBJ2-3; TRBD2 is a possible D gene (5 bases). The CDR3 runs to 14 residues. V dropped 2 bases and J dropped 2 bases, with 8 bases sitting between them. Germline CDR1 MNHEY, CDR2 SVGEGT. The CDR3 DNA follows: TGTGCCAGCAGTTACGAGCGGACCACAGATACGCAGTATTTT. Translation gives CASSYERTTDTQYF.

Only a few counts were recorded for this clonotype. The chain couples TRBV27 to TRBJ2-2; D remains unclear. The length of the CDR3 is 11 residues. Germline V gene sequence: CDR1 MNHEY, CDR2 SMNVEV (reference sequence). V was trimmed by 7 bases and J by 3 bases, leaving 3 bases between them. The CDR3 sequence is CASKHTGELFF. The CDR3 region has the DNA TGTGCCAGCAAGCACACCGGGGAGCTGTTTTTT.

This clonotype appeared many times. The chain uses TRBV30 and TRBJ1-2, with D maybe TRBD1 (6 bases). Germline V gene sequence: CDR1 GTSNPN, CDR2 SVGIG (reference sequence). This CDR3 has 13 residues. V was trimmed by 2 bases and J by 4 bases, leaving 11 bases between them. The DNA of the CDR3 is TGTGCCTGGAGTAGGGGGTCCCGCTATGGCTACACCTTC. Its protein product is CAWSRGSRYGYTF. Using reference TRBV30 and TRBJ1-2 for the parts outside the CDR3, the full variable domain is SQTIHQWPATLVQPVGSPLSLECTVEGTSNPNLYWYRQAAGRGLQLLFYSVGIGQISSEVPQNLSASRPQDRQFILSSKKLLLSDSGFYLCAWSRGSRYGYTFGSGTRLTVV.

Comment on this clonotype: Relative to the germline gene, one junction end is altered; a read error may explain this. The V call is TRBV28, the J call TRBJ2-3; 9 positions match TRBD2. The CDR3 sequence is 15 residues long. In germline, CDR1 is MDHEN, CDR2 SYDVKM. This CDR3 reads CASRGRTSVTDTQCF. The CDR3 region has the DNA TGTGCCAGCAGGGGCCGGACTAGCGTCACAGATACGCAGTGTTTT.

There are many counts of this clonotype. The V gene is TRBV7-2, the J gene TRBJ2-7; 12 bases are a match to TRBD1. J gave up 0 bases and V 6 bases, and 3 bases lay outside the gene matches. Germline V lookup: CDR1 SGHTA, CDR2 FQGNSA. This CDR3 has 15 residues. The CDR3 DNA is TGTGCCAGCAGGTGGGGACAGGGGGCCTCCTACGAGCAGTACTTC. This encodes CASRWGQGASYEQYF.

The chain uses TRBV7-2 and TRBJ2-3; no reliable D call. Trimming cost V 1 base and J 0 bases, with 8 bases left between them. The V gene's germline CDR1 is SGHTA and CDR2 FQGNSA. The length of the CDR3 is 15 residues. The CDR3 spells CASSLGGYSTDTQYF. CDR3 DNA sequence: TGTGCCAGCAGCTTAGGGGGATATAGCACAGATACGCAGTATTTT.

This clonotype was seen repeatedly, ten times or more. The chain is built from TRBV20-1 and TRBJ1-6, with 8 bases matching TRBD1. The ends lost 2 bases at V and 9 bases at J; junction bases unmatched: 3. Germline V gene lookup returns CDR1 DFQATT and CDR2 SNEGSKA (reference sequence). The CDR3 covers 13 residues. CDR3 DNA sequence: TGCAGTGCTAGACGGACAGGGCGTTCACCCCTCCACTTT. Encoded protein: CSARRTGRSPLHF.

This clonotype was seen ten or more times. The chain couples TRBV4-1 to TRBJ1-5, with a possible D match to TRBD1 (6 bases). Trimming pared 1 base from V and 4 bases from J, leaving 14 bases between. This CDR3 has 16 residues. Germline V gives CDR1 MGHRA, CDR2 YSYEKL. The CDR3 nucleotides are TGCGCCAGCAGCCAAGCCGCAGGGGCCGCTAATCAGCCCCAGCATTTT. Protein product: CASSQAAGAANQPQHF.

This clonotype has ten or more counts. CDR3: CASSFSVRDANYGYTF. The CDR3, as DNA: TGTGCCAGCAGTTTTAGCGTTCGGGATGCTAACTATGGCTACACCTTC. The V gene is TRBV28, the J gene TRBJ1-2; no reliable D call. From germline, CDR1 is MDHEN and CDR2 SYDVKM. V shed 3 bases and J shed 0 bases, with 14 bases lying between them. This CDR3 is built from 16 residues.

This clonotype was seen only a few times. At one end the junction does not follow the germline gene, possibly because of a read error. The chain has TRBV7-6 and TRBJ2-7, with D possibly matching TRBD2 (5 bases). Germline loops: CDR1 SGHVS, CDR2 FNYEAQ. The CDR3 loop spans 15 amino acids. CDR3 coding DNA: TGTGCCAGCGGCTTAGAATCGGGGTTCGCGAGCGAGCAGTACTTC. Its translation is CASGLESGFASEQYF.

In its sample, this clonotype was seen a few times. The chain couples TRBV27 to TRBJ1-2; no clear D. Germline V CDR1 and CDR2: MNHEY, SMNVEV (reference sequence). Trimming shortened V by 1 base and J by 0 bases, and 3 bases separated the two germline ends. The CDR3 is 13 amino acids. The CDR3, as DNA: TGTGCCAGCAGTTTATGGGCTAACTATGGCTACACCTTC. It specifies CASSLWANYGYTF.

This chain joins TRBV6-2 or TRBV6-3 and TRBJ2-5; 11 nucleotides line up with TRBD2. The CDR3 extends over 16 amino acids. Germline CDR1 is MNHEY and CDR2 is SVGEGT. Trimming at V came to 5 bases and at J to 2 bases, leaving 7 bases not matched to a gene. The CDR3 here is CASSLGTSGLQETQYF. CDR3 bases: TGTGCCAGCAGTCTGGGGACTAGCGGCTTACAAGAGACCCAGTACTTC.

The sample holds many counts of this clonotype. This chain joins TRBV30 and TRBJ2-1; D unresolved. The germline CDR1 and CDR2 sequences are GTSNPN and SVGIG (reference sequence). V was cut by 0 bases and J by 5 bases, with 5 bases left in between. The CDR3 has 12 amino acids. For the CDR3, the DNA is TGTGCCTGGAGTGTAATGGACAATGAGCAGTTCTTC. Its translation: CAWSVMDNEQFF. The full variable domain, rest sourced from reference TRBV30 and TRBJ2-1, is SQTIHQWPATLVQPVGSPLSLECTVEGTSNPNLYWYRQAAGRGLQLLFYSVGIGQISSEVPQNLSASRPQDRQFILSSKKLLLSDSGFYLCAWSVMDNEQFFGPGTRLTVL.